This TCR beta chain originates from a study of cytomegalovirus exposure and HLA in healthy donors. PCR involved 60 Vbeta and 13 Jbeta primers. Only in-frame clones appear in the TCRdb table, and some are missing; sequencing was by immunoSEQ multiplex PCR. The sample records under 150,000 clones, about 78% being singletons. Details on this clone: Its specificity is not known.

Study-wide results and caveats: There were reportedly fewer N-insertions in an Asian-associated ancestry cluster than the roughly 700-donor mean, in a later analysis. Earlier results showed most TCR beta V segments being productive about 90% or about 30% of the time.

V lost 7 bases and J lost 4, with 14 bases in between. Per the germline V gene, CDR1 is SNHLY and CDR2 is FYNNEI. The CDR3 length is 13 residues. Material: PBMCs. The receptor was isolated from a man aged 40-55 years in good health and CMV-seropositive. V usage is TRBV2 and J usage is TRBJ2-7; D is perhaps TRBD1 (6 bases). CDR3 sequence reads: CASKGRGKYEQYF. In nucleotides, the CDR3 is TGTGCCAGCAAGGGCAGGGGAAAGTACGAGCAGTACTTC.